The entry that follows covers one T cell receptor (beta chain) sequence. Germline V lookup: CDR1 SNHLY, CDR2 FYNNEI. This CDR3 contains 16 residues. V lost 1 base, J lost 0 bases, and 7 bases lay in between. Method: immunoSEQ multiplex PCR; TCRdb's copy keeps in-frame clones and lacks some. The sample gives about 520,000 clones, 90% to 97% of which show up once; about 0.059% is in the top ten. This entry is derived from a study of shared clonotypes between healthy human individuals. This clonotype was sampled from a woman aged 25 to 39 in good health. The chain has TRBV2 and TRBJ2-6; D is undetermined. Sequenced sample: naive CD4+ T cells sorted from blood. Sample subset: CD45RA+ positively selected. Here the CDR3 reads CASSEGRISGANVLTF. Here the CDR3 DNA reads TGTGCCAGCAGTGAAGGTCGGATCTCTGGGGCCAACGTCCTGACTTTC.